The following is a TCR beta chain sequence with its context. The sample is drawn from a study of blood T cell repertoires in COVID-19. Study-wide context: The United States, Italy and Spain provided the acute and convalescent COVID-19 samples. PBMCs, B-cell-depleted T cells, or T cells provided the cDNA or gDNA that made up the material.

TCRdb keeps only in-frame clones here, not all; method: immunoSEQ multiplex PCR. The sample consists of some 150,000 clones, more than 70% of them appearing once. Germline V CDR1 and CDR2: SGHVS, FQNEAQ. V was shortened by 5 bases and J by 10 bases, with 12 bases between the two germline ends. The CDR3 length is 12 residues. The chain combines TRBV7-8 with TRBJ2-1; D is unclear. The receptor's source is a man in his sixties with active or convalescent COVID-19. Source material: peripheral blood. CDR3 sequence: CASSPSSSEQFF. The CDR3 coding sequence is TGTGCCAGCAGCCCGTCAAGCTCCGAGCAGTTCTTC. Based on the CDR3 plus reference TRBV7-8 and TRBJ2-1, the full variable domain is GAGVSQSPRYKVAKRGQDVALRCDPISGHVSLFWYQQALGQGPEFLTYFQNEAQLDKSGLPSDRFFAERPEGSVSTLKIQRTQQEDSAVYLCASSPSSSEQFFGPGTRLTVL.